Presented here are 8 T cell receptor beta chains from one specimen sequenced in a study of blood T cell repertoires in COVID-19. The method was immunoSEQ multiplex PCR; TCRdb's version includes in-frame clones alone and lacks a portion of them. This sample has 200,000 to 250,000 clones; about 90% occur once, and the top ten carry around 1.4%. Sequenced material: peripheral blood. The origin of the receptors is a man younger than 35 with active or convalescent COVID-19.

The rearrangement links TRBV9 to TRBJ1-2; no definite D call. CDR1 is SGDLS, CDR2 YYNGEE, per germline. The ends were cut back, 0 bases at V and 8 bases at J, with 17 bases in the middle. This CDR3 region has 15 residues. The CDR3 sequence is CASSVVATEPRGYTF. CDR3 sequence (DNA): TGTGCCAGCAGCGTAGTGGCCACAGAACCGAGAGGCTACACCTTC.

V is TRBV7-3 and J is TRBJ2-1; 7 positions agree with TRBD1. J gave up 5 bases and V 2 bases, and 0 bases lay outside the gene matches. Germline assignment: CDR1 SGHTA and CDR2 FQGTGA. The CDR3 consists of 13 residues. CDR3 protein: CASSLDRDNEQFF. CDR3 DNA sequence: TGTGCCAGCAGCTTAGACAGGGACAATGAGCAGTTCTTC.

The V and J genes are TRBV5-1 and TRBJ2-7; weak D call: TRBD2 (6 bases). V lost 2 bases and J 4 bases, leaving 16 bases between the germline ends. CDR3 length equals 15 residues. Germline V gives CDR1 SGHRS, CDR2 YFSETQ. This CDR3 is CASSLDPGDVYEQYF. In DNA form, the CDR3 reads TGCGCCAGCAGCTTAGATCCGGGAGACGTTTACGAGCAGTACTTC. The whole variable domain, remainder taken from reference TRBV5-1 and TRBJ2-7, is KAGVTQTPRYLIKTRGQQVTLSCSPISGHRSVSWYQQTPGQGLQFLFEYFSETQRNKGNFPGRFSGRQFSNSRSEMNVSTLELGDSALYLCASSLDPGDVYEQYFGPGTRLTVT.

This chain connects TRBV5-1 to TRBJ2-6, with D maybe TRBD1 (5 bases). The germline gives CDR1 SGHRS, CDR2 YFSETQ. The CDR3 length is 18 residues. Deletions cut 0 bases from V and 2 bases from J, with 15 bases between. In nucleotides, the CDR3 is TGCGCCAGCAGCTTGGGAGGCCAGGGTAAGGCTGGGGCCAACGTCCTGACTTTC. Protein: CASSLGGQGKAGANVLTF.

The CDR3 DNA sequence: TGTGCCAGCAGCTTAGAAGGGGACAGGGTATCGAACATTCAGTACTTC. Translated: CASSLEGDRVSNIQYF. V usage is TRBV7-9 and J usage is TRBJ2-4, with 9 bases identical to TRBD1. V shed 1 base, J shed 7 bases, and the junction held 8 bases outside the gene matches. There are 16 residues in the CDR3. Germline V CDR1 and CDR2: SEHNR, FQNEAQ (reference sequence).

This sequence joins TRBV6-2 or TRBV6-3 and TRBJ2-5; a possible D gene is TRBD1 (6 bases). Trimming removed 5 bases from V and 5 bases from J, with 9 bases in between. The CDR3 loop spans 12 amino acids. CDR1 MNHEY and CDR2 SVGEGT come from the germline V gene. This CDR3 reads CASSQTGETQYF. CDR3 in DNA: TGTGCCAGCAGTCAAACAGGGGAGACCCAGTACTTC.

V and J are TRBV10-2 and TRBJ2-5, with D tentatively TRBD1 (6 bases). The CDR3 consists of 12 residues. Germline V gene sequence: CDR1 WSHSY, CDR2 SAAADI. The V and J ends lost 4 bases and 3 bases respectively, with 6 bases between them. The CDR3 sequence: CASSGTEETQYF. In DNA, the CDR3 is TGCGCCAGCAGTGGGACAGAAGAGACCCAGTACTTC.

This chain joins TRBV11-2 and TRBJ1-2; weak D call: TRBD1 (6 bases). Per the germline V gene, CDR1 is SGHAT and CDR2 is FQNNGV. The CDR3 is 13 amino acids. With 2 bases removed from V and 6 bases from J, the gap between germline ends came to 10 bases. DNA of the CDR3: TGTGCCAGCAGCTTAAACCCAGGGGATGGCTACACCTTC. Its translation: CASSLNPGDGYTF.